What follows are 26 T cell receptor beta chains derived from one specimen sequenced in a study of cytomegalovirus exposure and HLA in healthy donors (dated by TCRdb to 2016 to 2017). Receptors were amplified or captured by the immunoSEQ multiplex PCR assay. A mixture of 60 forward primers for TCR Vbeta segments and 13 reverse primers for TCR Jbeta segments was used in the multiplex PCR. Here the immuneACCESS table is served through TCRdb, limited to in-frame sequences with V and J called. Missing clones are a known gap in these copies; in checked studies unresolved V genes cover under half, and the rest lacks a known reason. The sample table lists about 150,000 clones, 85% of them with a count of one. Together, the top ten hold 1% of the sample. The sequencing sample was made of PBMCs. Receptors originate from a boy younger than 10 in good health and CMV-seronegative.

This clone was found once. This chain uses TRBV7-2 with TRBJ2-1; D gene unclear. The germline V gene has CDR1 SGHTA and CDR2 FQGNSA. CDR3 length: 14 amino acids. V was clipped by 2 bases and J by 1 base, with 6 bases between them. As DNA, the CDR3 is TGTGCCAGCAGCTTAATCCCTTCCTACAATGAGCAGTTCTTC. The encoded protein is CASSLIPSYNEQFF.

V usage is TRBV5-8 and J usage is TRBJ1-5; weak D call: TRBD1 (5 bases). This CDR3 comprises 17 residues. The germline V gene has CDR1 SGHTS and CDR2 YDEGEE. Trimming shortened V by 5 bases and J by 0 bases, and 18 bases separated the two germline ends. CDR3 DNA: TGTGCCAGCAGTTCCAGACAGAACCTATATAGCAATCAGCCCCAGCATTTT. It yields the protein CASSSRQNLYSNQPQHF.

As regards this clone: Within the sample, other DNA sequences also encode this same CDR3. V is TRBV28 and J is TRBJ2-1; 8 nucleotides line up with TRBD2. The CDR3 is 17 amino acids. Looked up from germline, CDR1 is MDHEN and CDR2 is SYDVKM. The ends lost 6 bases at V and 5 bases at J; junction bases unmatched: 15. CDR3 sequence: CASSQITGGPGDNEQFF. In nucleotides, the CDR3 is TGTGCCAGCAGCCAGATTACGGGAGGGCCGGGGGACAATGAGCAGTTCTTC. Drawing the rest from reference TRBV28 and TRBJ2-1, the complete variable domain is DVKVTQSSRYLVKRTGEKVFLECVQDMDHENMFWYRQDPGLGLRLIYFSYDVKMKEKGDIPEGYSVSREKKERFSLILESASTNQTSMYLCASSQITGGPGDNEQFFGPGTRLTVL.

The table lists this clone with a few counts. The V and J genes are TRBV6-5 and TRBJ1-6, with 8 bases that match TRBD1. V was pared by 2 bases and J by 7 bases, with 4 bases of the junction left unmatched. Germline CDR1 is MNHEY and CDR2 is SVGAGI. The CDR3 loop spans 15 amino acids. The CDR3 nucleotides read TGTGCCAGCAGTTACACGACAGGGGCGAATTCACCCCTCCACTTT. Amino acid sequence: CASSYTTGANSPLHF.

The V and J genes are TRBV28 and TRBJ2-2, with D perhaps TRBD1 (6 bases). CDR1 MDHEN and CDR2 SYDVKM come from the germline V gene. This CDR3 region has 15 residues. Trimming left V 3 bases short and J 4 bases short, with 12 bases between. The DNA of the CDR3 is TGTGCCAGCAGTTTCGTCGTAGGGGGCACCGGGGAGCTGTTTTTT. This encodes CASSFVVGGTGELFF.

This clone was found a few times. V gene TRBV6-1 combines with J gene TRBJ2-5, with a tentative D call TRBD1 (7 bases). The CDR3 extends over 14 amino acids. The germline gives CDR1 MNHNS, CDR2 SASEGT. Deletions cut 4 bases from V and 5 bases from J, with 14 bases between. CDR3 nucleotide sequence: TGTGCCAGCAGTGCAACAGGGGAGGCGGAGACCCAGTACTTC. Translation: CASSATGEAETQYF.

This chain links TRBV15 with TRBJ1-5, with TRBD1 matching over 9 bases. The V segment lost 9 bases and the J segment 2 bases; nucleotides outside the gene matches: 5. From germline, CDR1 is LNHNV and CDR2 YYDKDF (reference sequence). This CDR3 contains 14 residues. As DNA, the CDR3 is TGTGCCACGAACAGGGGGCCGGGCAATCAGCCCCAGCATTTT. This translates into CATNRGPGNQPQHF.

V gene TRBV19 combines with J gene TRBJ1-5; D gene uncertain. The V end lost 4 bases, the J end lost 6 bases, and 13 bases lay between the germline ends. This CDR3 is built from 14 residues. Looked up from germline, CDR1 is LNHDA and CDR2 is SQIVND (reference sequence). The CDR3 protein is CASSRPPFGQPQHF. The CDR3 DNA reads as TGTGCCAGTAGTAGGCCCCCCTTTGGTCAGCCCCAGCATTTT. The entire variable domain, with the rest obtained from reference TRBV19 and TRBJ1-5, is as follows: DGGITQSPKYLFRKEGQNVTLSCEQNLNHDAMYWYRQDPGQGLRLIYYSQIVNDFQKGDIAEGYSVSREKKESFPLTVTSAQKNPTAFYLCASSRPPFGQPQHFGDGTRLSIL.

Worth noting for this clone: Sequence at one end of the junction differs from germline and may be a read error. V is TRBV11-3 and J is TRBJ2-1; 8 positions agree with TRBD1. The CDR3 is 13 amino acids. CDR1 is SGHNT, CDR2 YENEEA, per germline. The CDR3 sequence is CASSAGSDRDALF. The CDR3 nucleotides read TGTGCCAGCAGCGCCGGCTCGGACAGGGATGCTCTCTTC.

A single count supports this clone. This chain uses TRBV6-5 with TRBJ2-7; maybe TRBD1 (5 bases). This CDR3 is 16 amino acids long. Trimming left V 0 bases short and J 6 bases short, with 18 bases between. From germline, CDR1 is MNHEY and CDR2 SVGAGI. This CDR3 is CASSYSSHRILGEQYF. The CDR3 coding sequence is TGTGCCAGCAGTTACTCGTCGCACAGGATTCTAGGCGAGCAGTACTTC.

In DNA form, the CDR3 reads TGCGCCAGCAGTGATAAGACAGGGTTCGGCTACACCTTC. Translated, it gives CASSDKTGFGYTF. The V call is TRBV10-1, the J call TRBJ1-2; 7 bases fit TRBD1. J gave up 8 bases and V 3 bases, and 6 bases lay outside the gene matches. CDR3 length: 13 residues. Germline assignment: CDR1 WNHNN and CDR2 SYGVQD (reference sequence).

The chain joins TRBV4-2 to TRBJ2-3; TRBD2 agrees at 7 bases. This CDR3 is built from 17 residues. Germline CDR1 and CDR2: LGHNA and YNFKEQ. V shed 4 bases and J 4 bases; nucleotides not matched to a gene: 14. The CDR3 nucleotides are TGTGCCAGCAGCCGCCAAGGAGGGAGGGTTAGGGCAGATACGCAGTATTTT. Encoded protein: CASSRQGGRVRADTQYF.

The chain has TRBV5-1 and TRBJ1-1, with D unresolved. The CDR3 totals 14 residues. V was cut by 1 base and J by 0 bases, with 7 bases left in between. Germline V gives CDR1 SGHRS, CDR2 YFSETQ. For the CDR3, the DNA is TGCGCCAGCAGCTTGTTACAGATGAACACTGAAGCTTTCTTT. As protein: CASSLLQMNTEAFF.

The chain joins TRBV19 to TRBJ2-1; 9 bases map to TRBD2. This CDR3 spans 16 amino acids. The V and J ends lost 10 bases and 5 bases, in that order; junction bases with no gene match: 15. CDR1 and CDR2 from the germline V gene are LNHDA and SQIVND (reference sequence). CDR3 DNA: TGTGCCACCACGGGGGGTAGCGGGAGCGTGCACAATGAGCAGTTCTTC. This translates into CATTGGSGSVHNEQFF.

This clone was seen once. This rearrangement joins TRBV28 to TRBJ1-1; D remains ambiguous. The CDR3 is 13 amino acids. Trimming took 11 bases from V and 0 from J, leaving 13 bases between them. Per germline, CDR1 MDHEN and CDR2 SYDVKM. The CDR3 protein is CAVERGMNTEAFF. CDR3 bases: TGTGCCGTCGAACGGGGAATGAACACTGAAGCTTTCTTT.

V gene TRBV5-4 combines with J gene TRBJ2-2; D gene uncertain. The V gene lost 0 bases and the J gene lost 6 bases, with 12 bases spanning the gap. CDR1 is SGHNT and CDR2 is YYREEE in the germline V gene (reference sequence). CDR3 length: 15 amino acids. The DNA of the CDR3 is TGTGCCAGCAGCTTGGCTGTATCGGGTGCCGGGGAGCTGTTTTTT. Translation: CASSLAVSGAGELFF.

The V and J genes are TRBV7-9 and TRBJ2-2; 7 bases fit TRBD1. Germline CDR1 and CDR2: SEHNR and FQNEAQ (reference sequence). The CDR3 totals 16 residues. V shed 5 bases and J 4 bases; nucleotides not matched to a gene: 10. CDR3 in amino acids: CASSHTGERLTGELFF. The CDR3 region has the DNA TGTGCCAGCAGCCACACAGGGGAGAGACTCACCGGGGAGCTGTTTTTT.

The V and J genes are TRBV28 and TRBJ1-1, with D hard to call. Germline V gene sequence: CDR1 MDHEN, CDR2 SYDVKM. V shed 7 bases and J shed 1 base, with 19 bases lying between them. This CDR3 region has 16 residues. CDR3 residues: CASITERGLGNTEAFF. CDR3 in DNA: TGTGCCAGCATCACCGAACGGGGATTGGGGAACACTGAAGCTTTCTTT.

The chain carries TRBV2 and TRBJ1-1; 7 nucleotides match TRBD1. The CDR3 runs to 13 residues. Germline loops: CDR1 SNHLY, CDR2 FYNNEI. Germline trimming cut 6 bases from V and 5 bases from J; bases unmatched to any gene: 6. CDR3: CASRTDRWTEAFF. CDR3 bases: TGTGCCAGCAGGACGGACAGGTGGACTGAAGCTTTCTTT. The variable domain in full, with the rest retrieved from reference TRBV2 and TRBJ1-1, is EPEVTQTPSHQVTQMGQEVILRCVPISNHLYFYWYRQILGQKVEFLVSFYNNEISEKSEIFDDQFSVERPDGSNFTLKIRSTKLEDSAMYFCASRTDRWTEAFFGQGTRLTVV.

The chain uses TRBV6-1 and TRBJ1-4; D remains unclear. This CDR3 contains 15 residues. The V gene lost 2 bases and the J gene lost 1 base, with 8 bases spanning the gap. CDR1 and CDR2 from the germline V gene are MNHNS and SASEGT. The CDR3 DNA sequence: TGTGCCAGCAGTGAAAATACGGGAACTAATGAAAAACTGTTTTTT. As protein: CASSENTGTNEKLFF.

The chain recombines TRBV19 with TRBJ1-5, with TRBD1 identical over 7 bases. Germline V CDR1 and CDR2: LNHDA, SQIVND (reference sequence). The CDR3 length is 18 residues. V was clipped by 5 bases and J by 4 bases; unmatched bases: 17. The CDR3 here is CASSWAQGTVRVNQPQHF. CDR3 DNA sequence: TGTGCCAGTAGTTGGGCTCAGGGGACAGTGAGAGTTAATCAGCCCCAGCATTTT.

This clone was seen many times. This chain joins TRBV6-1 and TRBJ2-2; the D gene is possibly TRBD2 (6 bases). This CDR3 region has 13 residues. Looked up from germline, CDR1 is MNHNS and CDR2 is SASEGT. V shed 7 bases and J shed 4 bases, with 10 bases lying between them. DNA of the CDR3: TGTGCCAGCAACGGGAGATCCACCGGGGAGCTGTTTTTT. Amino acid sequence: CASNGRSTGELFF.

V is TRBV19 and J is TRBJ2-7; D remains unclear. The CDR3 totals 14 residues. In germline, CDR1 is LNHDA, CDR2 SQIVND (reference sequence). With 6 bases removed from V and 5 bases from J, the gap between germline ends came to 17 bases. This CDR3 reads CASSRPRAVDEQYF. DNA for the CDR3: TGTGCCAGTAGCCGGCCCCGCGCGGTCGACGAGCAGTACTTC.

J is TRBJ1-1 and V is TRBV2, with D tentatively TRBD1 (5 bases). The CDR3 length is 13 residues. CDR1 is SNHLY and CDR2 is FYNNEI in the germline V gene. V was pared by 5 bases and J by 2 bases, with 9 bases between. CDR3 in DNA: TGTGCCAGCAGTAACAGGATCAACACTGAAGCTTTCTTT. This translates into CASSNRINTEAFF.

The DNA of the CDR3 is TGTGCCTGGAGTGTACGGGGAGGGACGACGGGTTCACCCCTCCACTTT. Protein product: CAWSVRGGTTGSPLHF. The chain recombines TRBV30 with TRBJ1-6, with D possibly matching TRBD1 (5 bases). CDR3 length equals 16 residues. Germline CDR1 and CDR2: GTSNPN and SVGIG (reference sequence). V was trimmed by 0 bases and J by 9 bases, leaving 18 bases between them.

This chain connects TRBV11-3 to TRBJ2-7; D may be TRBD2 (5 bases). This CDR3 is built from 15 residues. Germline values: CDR1 SGHNT, CDR2 YENEEA. Trimming pared 5 bases from V and 2 bases from J, leaving 16 bases between. The CDR3 DNA follows: TGTGCCAGCAGCCCCTGGAGGACCTTTACCTACGAGCAGTACTTC. Its translation is CASSPWRTFTYEQYF.